This T cell receptor (beta chain) comes out of a study of T cell responses to AZD1222 COVID-19 vaccine. For the study at large: It was second doses at about 4 or about 12 weeks that were pooled. Findings of the study overall: Without day 14 samples, only post-peak T cell repertoires were studied. Unmutated variant regions are reportedly targeted by nearly half of spike-specific TCRs.

A note on this clone: Its antigen remains unknown.

Clones were read by immunoSEQ multiplex PCR, and TCRdb kept only the in-frame ones, dropping some. The table includes 95,000 to 110,000 clones, more than 75% detected once. V was pared by 8 bases and J by 6 bases, with 16 bases between. Germline CDR1 SNHLY, CDR2 FYNNEI. The CDR3 totals 13 residues. The origin of this receptor is an adult in good health. The sample was peripheral blood, taken on day 0 of AZD1222 vaccination. The chain couples TRBV2 to TRBJ1-2, with D possibly being TRBD1 (5 bases). The chain's CDR3 is CASEVDGGDGYTF. In DNA, the CDR3 is TGTGCCAGCGAGGTTGACGGGGGTGATGGCTACACCTTC.